The present T cell receptor beta chain was sequenced within a study of regulatory T cells in long-lasting Graves disease. To make TCR beta libraries, researchers used iRepertoire HTBI primers and Arm-PCR of CDR3 regions. TCRdb reprocessed the multiplex PCR reads via MiXCR and lists one record per CDR3 protein. There are under 350,000 distinct CDR3 sequences in the sample; under 25% occur only once, and roughly 50% lies in the top ten. V was cut by 0 bases and J by 2 bases, with 14 bases left in between. CDR3 length: 15 residues. Germline assignment: CDR1 DFQATT and CDR2 SNEGSKA (reference sequence). Time point here: persistent/refractory GD, antithyroid drugs over 5 years with positive TRAb. The TCR library was made from RNA extracted from PBMCs.

This TCR was recovered from a female donor with Graves disease. V is TRBV20-1 and J is TRBJ2-7; D is ambiguous. Sequencing used peripheral blood mononuclear cells (PBMCs), obtained when the disease was refractory, from a patient treated with antithyroid drugs. The CDR3 DNA sequence: TGCAGTGCTAGAGATTATGGTGACCCCGCCTACGAGCAGTACTTC. It is translated as CSARDYGDPAYEQYF.